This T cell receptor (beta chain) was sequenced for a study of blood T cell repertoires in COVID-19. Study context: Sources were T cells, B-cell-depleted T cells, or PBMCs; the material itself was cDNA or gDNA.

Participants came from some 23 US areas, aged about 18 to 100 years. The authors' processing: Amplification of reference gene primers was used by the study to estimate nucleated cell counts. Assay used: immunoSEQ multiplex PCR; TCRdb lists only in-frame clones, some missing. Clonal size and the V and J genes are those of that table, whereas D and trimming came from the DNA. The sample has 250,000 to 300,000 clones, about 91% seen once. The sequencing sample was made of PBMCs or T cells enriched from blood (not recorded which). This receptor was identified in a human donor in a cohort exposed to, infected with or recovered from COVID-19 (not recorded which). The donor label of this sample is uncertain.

The CDR3, as DNA: TGTGCCAGCAGAGCAGCGGGACATCCCATGAACACTGAAGCTTTCTTT. Protein sequence: CASRAAGHPMNTEAFF. This rearrangement joins TRBV2 to TRBJ1-1, with D possibly TRBD1 on 6 matching bases. The germline V gene encodes CDR1 SNHLY and CDR2 FYNNEI. This CDR3 contains 16 residues. Between the trimmed V and J ends, which lost 6 bases and 0 bases, there was a span of 17 bases.